This TCR beta chain emerged from a study of shared clonotypes between healthy human individuals. The CDR3 loop spans 15 amino acids. V lost 0 bases to trimming and J lost 2 bases; unmatched junction nucleotides: 6. Per germline, CDR1 SQVTM and CDR2 ANQGSEA. Every donor, a Caucasian adult, lived in Nashville, Tennessee. The unsorted samples took some 90 million PBMCs to get genomic DNA. TCRdb's copy holds only in-frame clones and misses some; the assay was immunoSEQ multiplex PCR. Here the sample spans some 500,000 clones, around 79% being singletons. This clonotype originated in a woman between 40 and 55 years old in good health. Some clones in this sample may be carry-over from other donors' samples. Sequencing was done on a sample of PBMCs. The chain links TRBV29-1 to TRBJ1-1; 7 bases match TRBD1. The CDR3 DNA reads TGCAGCGTTGAAGAACGTCAGGGGGTTAACACTGAAGCTTTCTTT. Its protein product is CSVEERQGVNTEAFF.